The 20 T cell receptor beta chains listed next were all sequenced from one sample in a study of cytomegalovirus exposure and HLA in healthy donors. The primer mix had 60 Vbeta and 13 Jbeta primers. Sequenced by immunoSEQ multiplex PCR; TCRdb stores in-frame clones only, minus some. Found here are under 150,000 clones, about four fifths of them singletons; the top ten hold around 0.7%. Sequencing was performed on PBMCs. The receptors here all came from a man aged 18 to 29 in good health and CMV-seronegative.

The rearrangement uses TRBV5-1 and TRBJ1-1; possible D gene TRBD1, 5 bases. Germline CDR1 is SGHRS and CDR2 is YFSETQ. The CDR3 loop spans 14 amino acids. V lost 5 bases and J lost 5, with 16 bases in between. The DNA for the CDR3 is TGCGCCAGCAGTATTTTAGGGGTGGGAACTGAAGCTTTCTTT. This translates into CASSILGVGTEAFF.

The rearrangement links TRBV30 to TRBJ2-2; D not certain. V was shortened by 2 bases and J by 0 bases, with 4 bases between the two germline ends. Germline assignment: CDR1 GTSNPN and CDR2 SVGIG (reference sequence). There are 13 residues in the CDR3. The DNA for the CDR3 is TGTGCCTGGAGTCCAACGAACACCGGGGAGCTGTTTTTT. It translates to CAWSPTNTGELFF.

The rearrangement links TRBV7-6 to TRBJ2-5; D is uncertain. The CDR3 runs to 13 residues. Germline assignment: CDR1 SGHVS and CDR2 FNYEAQ. V dropped 2 bases and J dropped 5 bases, with 9 bases sitting between them. This CDR3 reads CASSLWARETQYF. The CDR3 nucleotides read TGTGCCAGCAGCTTATGGGCCAGGGAGACCCAGTACTTC.

V gene TRBV6-1 combines with J gene TRBJ2-7; 8 bases line up with TRBD1. Germline V gives CDR1 MNHNS, CDR2 SASEGT. V was clipped by 8 bases and J by 1 base; unmatched bases: 1. This CDR3 has 12 amino acids. CDR3 sequence: CASGTGSYEQYF. Written as DNA, the CDR3 is TGTGCCAGCGGGACAGGATCCTACGAGCAGTACTTC.

This clone was observed a single time. V usage is TRBV19 and J usage is TRBJ2-1, with a possible D match to TRBD2 (6 bases). Germline V gene sequence: CDR1 LNHDA, CDR2 SQIVND (reference sequence). The ends were cut back, 7 bases at V and 2 bases at J, with 18 bases in the middle. This CDR3 comprises 16 residues. The CDR3 DNA reads as TGTGCCAGTATGTTCTATGCTAGCGCTACCTACAATGAGCAGTTCTTC. Translated, it gives CASMFYASATYNEQFF.

The V and J genes are TRBV30 and TRBJ1-1; D is unclear. The CDR3 length is 13 residues. Germline V gives CDR1 GTSNPN, CDR2 SVGIG (reference sequence). V was cut by 2 bases and J by 0 bases, with 7 bases left in between. DNA for the CDR3: TGTGCCTGGAGTAAACAGCTGAACACTGAAGCTTTCTTT. As protein: CAWSKQLNTEAFF. The full variable domain, with the rest looked up from reference TRBV30 and TRBJ1-1, is SQTIHQWPATLVQPVGSPLSLECTVEGTSNPNLYWYRQAAGRGLQLLFYSVGIGQISSEVPQNLSASRPQDRQFILSSKKLLLSDSGFYLCAWSKQLNTEAFFGQGTRLTVV.

A few counts support this clone. The rearrangement joins TRBV28 to TRBJ1-1; tentatively, D is TRBD1 (5 bases). Germline V gives CDR1 MDHEN, CDR2 SYDVKM. With 3 bases removed from V and 8 bases from J, the gap between germline ends came to 22 bases. The CDR3 is 16 amino acids. CDR3 loop: CASSFPAWSGETEAFF. DNA of the CDR3: TGTGCCAGCAGTTTCCCCGCTTGGTCGGGGGAAACGGAAGCTTTCTTT.

The chain has TRBV25-1 and TRBJ1-5; D uncertain. The V and J ends lost 6 bases and 4 bases respectively, with 7 bases between them. Germline assignment: CDR1 MGHDK and CDR2 SYGVNS. The CDR3 has 12 amino acids. The chain's CDR3 is CASRTGNQPQHF. The CDR3 DNA sequence: TGTGCCAGCAGGACGGGGAATCAGCCCCAGCATTTT.

The chain employs TRBV5-1 and TRBJ2-7, with D possibly matching TRBD2 (5 bases). CDR1 is SGHRS, CDR2 YFSETQ, per germline. Trimming pared 1 base from V and 1 base from J, leaving 15 bases between. This CDR3 region has 16 residues. The CDR3 is CASSLRIQSGSYEQYF. In DNA, the CDR3 is TGCGCCAGCAGCTTGAGGATCCAGAGCGGTTCCTACGAGCAGTACTTC.

The chain links TRBV19 to TRBJ1-4, with TRBD1 matching 8 bases. Germline CDR1 reads LNHDA; CDR2 reads SQIVND (reference sequence). CDR3 size: 15 residues. Unmatched junction bases numbered 9, after V lost 4 bases and J lost 8 bases. The CDR3 DNA reads TGTGCCAGTAGTAATAGCAGGGGGCGCTCGGAAAAACTGTTTTTT. It encodes CASSNSRGRSEKLFF.

The chain recombines TRBV7-2 with TRBJ1-1; D remains ambiguous. V was cut by 3 bases and J by 4 bases, with 9 bases left in between. Germline lookup yields CDR1 SGHTA and CDR2 FQGNSA. The CDR3 covers 13 residues. In DNA form, the CDR3 reads TGTGCCAGCAGCTTGGTTCGGGGCACTGAAGCTTTCTTT. Residues: CASSLVRGTEAFF.

The chain joins TRBV4-3 to TRBJ1-2, with D possibly matching TRBD1 (5 bases). CDR3 length: 15 residues. Germline loops: CDR1 LGHNA, CDR2 YSLEER. Trimming removed 4 bases at V and 5 bases at J, with 17 bases between. The CDR3 protein is CASSRNAAGYYGYTF. The CDR3 DNA is TGCGCCAGCAGCCGAAACGCGGCAGGGTATTATGGCTACACCTTC.

This sequence joins TRBV4-1 and TRBJ1-5; D gene ambiguous. The V end was cut by 6 bases, the J end by 5 bases, with 20 bases between. CDR1 and CDR2 (germline): MGHRA, YSYEKL. The CDR3 runs to 16 residues. This chain's CDR3 is CASRLVAAGSHQPQHF. CDR3 in DNA: TGCGCCAGCAGATTAGTAGCCGCGGGCTCCCATCAGCCCCAGCATTTT.

As regards this clone: Other nucleotide sequences from this sample produce the same CDR3. CDR3: CASSLRGANYGYTF. In nucleotides, the CDR3 is TGTGCCAGCAGCTTACGGGGGGCGAACTATGGCTACACCTTC. This chain links TRBV5-6 with TRBJ1-2; TRBD1 is a possible D gene (6 bases). Trimming pared 2 bases from V and 2 bases from J, leaving 10 bases between. There are 14 residues in the CDR3. Germline V lookup: CDR1 SGHDT, CDR2 YYEEEE.

V and J are TRBV28 and TRBJ1-5; perhaps TRBD1 as D (6 bases). Trimming took 5 bases from V and 5 from J, leaving 19 bases between them. The CDR3 loop spans 16 amino acids. Per germline, CDR1 MDHEN and CDR2 SYDVKM. The CDR3: CASSPPTGRIYQPQHF. The CDR3 region has the DNA TGTGCCAGCAGTCCCCCGACAGGAAGGATCTATCAGCCCCAGCATTTT.

The chain uses TRBV9 and TRBJ1-2; TRBD1 matches at 7 bases. The CDR3 length is 13 residues. Trimming removed 3 bases from V and 5 bases from J; junction bases left unmatched: 4. Germline V gives CDR1 SGDLS, CDR2 YYNGEE. DNA of the CDR3: TGTGCCAGCAGCGGCTCACAGGGGTATGGCTACACCTTC. Translating it yields CASSGSQGYGYTF.

The chain links TRBV14 to TRBJ2-5, with 7 bases matching TRBD1. This CDR3 has 15 residues. J was trimmed by 2 bases and V by 3 bases; bases with no gene match: 6. The germline V gene has CDR1 SGHDN and CDR2 FVKESK. This CDR3 is CASSQGQTLQETQYF. The CDR3 coding sequence is TGTGCCAGCAGCCAGGGACAGACCCTACAAGAGACCCAGTACTTC.

In this sample, this clone turned up once. This sequence joins TRBV15 and TRBJ2-1; 8 nucleotides line up with TRBD1. The CDR3 loop spans 15 amino acids. Germline V gene data show CDR1 as LNHNV and CDR2 as YYDKDF (reference sequence). With V trimmed by 0 bases and J by 8 bases, 6 bases remained unmatched. The CDR3 sequence: CATSRERTGLYEQFF. CDR3 nucleotide sequence: TGTGCCACCAGCAGAGAGAGGACAGGGCTTTATGAGCAGTTCTTC.

The chain joins TRBV9 to TRBJ2-3; 12 nucleotides agree with TRBD2. The CDR3 length is 14 residues. Germline lookup yields CDR1 SGDLS and CDR2 YYNGEE. V trimming: 7 bases; J trimming: 4 bases; junction bases outside the gene matches: 4. The CDR3 region is CASSTSGGPDTQYF. In DNA form, the CDR3 reads TGTGCCAGCTCGACTAGCGGGGGCCCAGATACGCAGTATTTT.

The rearrangement uses TRBV6-6 and TRBJ1-4, with D perhaps matching TRBD1 (6 bases). CDR3 length: 15 residues. Looked up from germline, CDR1 is MNHNY and CDR2 is SVGAGI (reference sequence). Trimming took off 5 bases at V and 4 bases at J, with 14 bases between the two ends. The CDR3 is CASSPSRGGNEKLFF. In DNA form, the CDR3 reads TGTGCCAGCAGTCCCTCAAGGGGGGGTAATGAAAAACTGTTTTTT.